This TCR beta chain was found in a study of T-cell reconstitution after alpha-beta-depleted transplantation in children. This sample's TCRbeta library carried unique molecular identifier barcodes. TCRdb reprocessed the PCR reads with MiXCR, giving one entry per CDR3 protein. The sample records roughly 500,000 distinct CDR3 sequences, roughly 18% being singletons. J was trimmed by 0 bases and V by 3 bases; bases with no gene match: 7. The CDR3 loop spans 18 amino acids. The germline V gene has CDR1 SGHVS and CDR2 FQNEAQ. This chain joins TRBV7-8 and TRBJ1-6; 8 nucleotides agree with TRBD1. The receptor was derived from a human donor who donated a stem cell graft to a child with acute lymphoblastic leukemia. Source: PBMCs from the stem cell graft donor, taken from the stem cell graft. This CDR3 is CASSFRQGSASYNSPLHF. The CDR3 DNA reads TGTGCCAGCAGCTTCAGACAGGGGTCAGCCTCCTATAATTCACCCCTCCACTTT.